The 20 T cell receptor beta chains below were found in one sample sequenced in a study of OX40 agonist ivuxolimab in advanced cancers. Libraries were prepared by immunoSEQ multiplex PCR; TCRdb keeps only in-frame clonotypes and omits some of them. The data show about 45,000 clones, approximately 84% seen once. Here the sequenced sample was CD4+ or CD8+ T cells sorted from blood, taken in a trial of the OX40 agonist ivuxolimab. These receptors were obtained from an adult with an advanced solid tumor such as melanoma, head and neck, liver or kidney cancer.

The chain links TRBV7-2 to TRBJ2-7; TRBD1 matches at 7 bases. This CDR3 is 16 amino acids long. V lost 5 bases, J lost 0 bases, and 10 bases stayed unmatched. The V gene's germline CDR1 is SGHTA and CDR2 FQGNSA. This CDR3 reads CASSPARDRSSYEQYF. In nucleotides, the CDR3 is TGTGCCAGCAGCCCGGCCCGGGACAGAAGCTCCTACGAGCAGTACTTC. The whole variable domain, remainder taken from reference TRBV7-2 and TRBJ2-7, is GAGVSQSPSNKVTEKGKDVELRCDPISGHTALYWYRQSLGQGLEFLIYFQGNSAPDKSGLPSDRFSAERTGGSVSTLTIQRTQQEDSAVYLCASSPARDRSSYEQYFGPGTRLTVT.

J is TRBJ1-1 and V is TRBV19; 11 bases map to TRBD1. Trimming at V came to 3 bases and at J to 5 bases, leaving 5 bases not matched to a gene. Germline V gene lookup returns CDR1 LNHDA and CDR2 SQIVND (reference sequence). The CDR3 totals 15 residues. The CDR3 spells CASSISGTGGTEAFF. DNA of the CDR3: TGTGCCAGTAGTATCTCCGGGACAGGGGGAACTGAAGCTTTCTTT.

V and J are TRBV6-1 and TRBJ1-6; D unclear. The CDR3 totals 15 residues. Trimming shortened V by 8 bases and J by 0 bases, and 11 bases separated the two germline ends. Germline CDR1 and CDR2: MNHNS and SASEGT. CDR3 DNA: TGTGCCAGCGTCGAGGAGAGCTCCTATAATTCACCCCTCCACTTT. Protein sequence: CASVEESSYNSPLHF.

The chain combines TRBV7-9 with TRBJ1-1; D is unclear. V gave up 1 base and J gave up 5 bases, with 17 bases separating them. The length of the CDR3 is 16 residues. Looked up from germline, CDR1 is SEHNR and CDR2 is FQNEAQ (reference sequence). DNA for the CDR3: TGTGCCAGCAGCTTAGGGCTTTCGTTTGTCGGTACTGAAGCTTTCTTT. This codes for CASSLGLSFVGTEAFF.

The J gene is TRBJ2-7, the V gene TRBV9; unclear D gene. Trimming pared 4 bases from V and 3 bases from J, leaving 11 bases between. This CDR3 spans 13 amino acids. Germline V gene sequence: CDR1 SGDLS, CDR2 YYNGEE. DNA of the CDR3: TGTGCCAGCAGCCAGGACGGGTACTACGAGCAGTACTTC. This gives the protein CASSQDGYYEQYF.

The genes are TRBV12-5 and TRBJ2-7; D is perhaps TRBD1 (6 bases). The CDR3 is 13 residues long. Germline CDR1 and CDR2: LGHNT and FRNRAP. Trimming shortened V by 4 bases and J by 7 bases, and 14 bases separated the two germline ends. CDR3 DNA: TGTGCTAGTGGTTGGGAACAGGGCTTTGAGCAGTACTTC. Translated, it gives CASGWEQGFEQYF.

The V gene is TRBV19, the J gene TRBJ1-5; 10 nucleotides match TRBD1. Germline V gene data show CDR1 as LNHDA and CDR2 as SQIVND (reference sequence). After removal of 3 bases from V and 2 bases from J, the junction contained 10 bases not matched to a gene. The CDR3 loop spans 18 amino acids. CDR3 bases: TGTGCCAGTAGTATGGCTGGGACAGGGGTAGTGGGCAATCAGCCCCAGCATTTT. The encoded protein is CASSMAGTGVVGNQPQHF. The full variable domain, in which reference TRBV19 and TRBJ1-5 provide the parts outside the CDR3, is DGGITQSPKYLFRKEGQNVTLSCEQNLNHDAMYWYRQDPGQGLRLIYYSQIVNDFQKGDIAEGYSVSREKKESFPLTVTSAQKNPTAFYLCASSMAGTGVVGNQPQHFGDGTRLSIL.

This clone has only a few counts. The rearrangement joins TRBV28 to TRBJ2-1; 11 bases agree with TRBD2. Germline V gene data show CDR1 as MDHEN and CDR2 as SYDVKM. CDR3 length: 15 amino acids. The V segment lost 5 bases and the J segment 5 bases; nucleotides outside the gene matches: 5. The CDR3 reads CASSLRSGGDNEQFF. In nucleotides, the CDR3 is TGTGCCAGCAGTCTCCGTAGCGGGGGGGACAATGAGCAGTTCTTC.

This sequence joins TRBV6-4 and TRBJ1-4, with unresolved D. V lost 2 bases and J lost 0, with 7 bases in between. Germline V lookup: CDR1 MRHNA, CDR2 SNTAGT. The CDR3 is made up of 15 amino acids. CDR3 DNA: TGTGCCAGCAGTGACGAGGATACAACTAATGAAAAACTGTTTTTT. This gives the protein CASSDEDTTNEKLFF.

The chain carries TRBV6-4 and TRBJ1-1; TRBD1 agrees at 8 bases. Germline assignment: CDR1 MRHNA and CDR2 SNTAGT. Trimming cost V 2 bases and J 3 bases; bases outside gene matches: 5. The CDR3 contains 15 residues. The CDR3 here is CASSDRQGKHTEAFF. CDR3 bases: TGTGCCAGCAGTGACCGACAGGGGAAACACACTGAAGCTTTCTTT.

The chain employs TRBV29-1 and TRBJ1-2, with D perhaps matching TRBD1 (5 bases). The CDR3 extends over 12 amino acids. The germline V gene encodes CDR1 SQVTM and CDR2 ANQGSEA. Trimming shortened V by 6 bases and J by 7 bases, and 15 bases separated the two germline ends. Written as DNA, the CDR3 is TGCAGCGTCGACAGTGTCTACGGTGGCTACACCTTC. Translated, it gives CSVDSVYGGYTF.

The J gene is TRBJ2-7, the V gene TRBV19; 7 bases are shared with TRBD1. The germline V gene has CDR1 LNHDA and CDR2 SQIVND (reference sequence). The V and J ends lost 5 bases and 3 bases, in that order; junction bases with no gene match: 7. This CDR3 spans 14 amino acids. The CDR3 region has the DNA TGTGCCAGTAGTTTCAGGGGGTACGACTACGAGCAGTACTTC. It is translated as CASSFRGYDYEQYF. The whole variable domain, filled in from reference TRBV19 and TRBJ2-7, reads DGGITQSPKYLFRKEGQNVTLSCEQNLNHDAMYWYRQDPGQGLRLIYYSQIVNDFQKGDIAEGYSVSREKKESFPLTVTSAQKNPTAFYLCASSFRGYDYEQYFGPGTRLTVT.

CDR3 in amino acids: CAIEDGVGANTEAFF. As DNA, the CDR3 is TGTGCCATCGAGGATGGGGTAGGGGCGAACACTGAAGCTTTCTTT. The chain carries TRBV11-3 and TRBJ1-1; tentative D call: TRBD1 (5 bases). This CDR3 is 15 amino acids long. CDR1 is SGHNT and CDR2 is YENEEA in the germline V gene. V was cut by 10 bases and J by 1 base, with 19 bases left in between.

The chain joins TRBV29-1 to TRBJ2-7; 8 positions agree with TRBD2. Germline CDR1 and CDR2: SQVTM and ANQGSEA. After removal of 8 bases from V and 3 bases from J, the junction contained 9 bases not matched to a gene. This CDR3 contains 13 residues. The CDR3 DNA is TGCAGCATCTCCGGGGGGGGATTCTACGAGCAGTACTTC. Its translation is CSISGGGFYEQYF.

This chain uses TRBV19 with TRBJ1-1; no clear D. The CDR3 is 11 amino acids. V was clipped by 7 bases and J by 0 bases, with 3 bases between them. Germline loops: CDR1 LNHDA, CDR2 SQIVND (reference sequence). CDR3 protein: CASILNTEAFF. The DNA for the CDR3 is TGTGCCAGTATCCTGAACACTGAAGCTTTCTTT.

The chain carries TRBV19 and TRBJ1-1, with a weak D call TRBD1 (6 bases). Per germline, CDR1 LNHDA and CDR2 SQIVND (reference sequence). The ends were cut back, 3 bases at V and 0 bases at J, with 8 bases in the middle. The CDR3 totals 14 residues. As DNA, the CDR3 is TGTGCCAGTAGTATGGGGGCACTGAACACTGAAGCTTTCTTT. This sequence encodes CASSMGALNTEAFF.

The sample holds one count of this clone. This sequence joins TRBV5-4 and TRBJ2-2, with 13 bases identical to TRBD2. This CDR3 spans 20 amino acids. J lost 5 bases, V lost 4 bases, and 17 bases had no gene match. Germline V CDR1 and CDR2: SGHNT, YYREEE (reference sequence). In DNA form, the CDR3 reads TGTGCCAGCAGCGCTGGGACTAGCGGGACAACCCCTGCGAGGACCGGGGAGCTGTTTTTT. As protein: CASSAGTSGTTPARTGELFF.

V usage is TRBV19 and J usage is TRBJ2-5, with unresolved D. V shed 1 base and J shed 2 bases, with 5 bases lying between them. The V gene's germline CDR1 is LNHDA and CDR2 SQIVND (reference sequence). This CDR3 is built from 13 residues. This CDR3 reads CASSIATQETQYF. CDR3 bases: TGTGCCAGTAGTATAGCGACACAAGAGACCCAGTACTTC.

This clone was observed a handful of times. This sequence joins TRBV19 and TRBJ2-2; possible D gene TRBD2, 6 bases. The CDR3 is 14 amino acids. Germline CDR1 reads LNHDA; CDR2 reads SQIVND (reference sequence). The germline V and J ends were trimmed by 8 bases and 3 bases, with 13 bases remaining between them. The DNA for the CDR3 is TGTGCCAGTGGGACTGCGGGCTACACCGGGGAGCTGTTTTTT. Protein sequence: CASGTAGYTGELFF.

This clone has only a few counts. V gene TRBV19 combines with J gene TRBJ2-1; D remains ambiguous. In germline, CDR1 is LNHDA, CDR2 SQIVND (reference sequence). The CDR3 sequence is 11 residues long. The V gene lost 8 bases and the J gene lost 10 bases, with 12 bases spanning the gap. The CDR3 spells CASGEVWEQFF. In DNA, the CDR3 is TGTGCCAGTGGTGAGGTCTGGGAGCAGTTCTTC.